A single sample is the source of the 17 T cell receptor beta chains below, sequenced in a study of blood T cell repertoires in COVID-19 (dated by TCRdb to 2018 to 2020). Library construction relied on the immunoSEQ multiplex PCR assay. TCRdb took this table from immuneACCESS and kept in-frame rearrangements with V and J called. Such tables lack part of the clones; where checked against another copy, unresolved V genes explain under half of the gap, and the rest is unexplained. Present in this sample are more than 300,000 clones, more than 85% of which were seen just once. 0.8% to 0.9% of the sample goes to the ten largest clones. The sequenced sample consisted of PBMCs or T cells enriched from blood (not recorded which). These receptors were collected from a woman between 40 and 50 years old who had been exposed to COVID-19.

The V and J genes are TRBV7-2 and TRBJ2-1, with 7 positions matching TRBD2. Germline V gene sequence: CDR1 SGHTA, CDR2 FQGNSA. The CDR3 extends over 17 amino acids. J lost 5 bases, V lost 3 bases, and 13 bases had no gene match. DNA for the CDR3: TGTGCCAGCAGCTTGAGTTGGCGGGAGCTTTCTAACAATGAGCAGTTCTTC. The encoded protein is CASSLSWRELSNNEQFF.

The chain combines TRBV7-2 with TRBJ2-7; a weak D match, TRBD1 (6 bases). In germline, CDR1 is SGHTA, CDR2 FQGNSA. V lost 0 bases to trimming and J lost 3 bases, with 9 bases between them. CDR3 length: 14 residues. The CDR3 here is CASSLAQGVYEQYF. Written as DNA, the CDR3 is TGTGCCAGCAGCTTAGCACAGGGAGTCTACGAGCAGTACTTC.

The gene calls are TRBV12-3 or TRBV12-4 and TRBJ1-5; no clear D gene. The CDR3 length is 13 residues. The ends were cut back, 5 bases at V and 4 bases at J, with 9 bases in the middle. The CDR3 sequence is CASSRTGNQPQHF. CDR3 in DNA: TGTGCCAGCAGTCGGACGGGGAATCAGCCCCAGCATTTT.

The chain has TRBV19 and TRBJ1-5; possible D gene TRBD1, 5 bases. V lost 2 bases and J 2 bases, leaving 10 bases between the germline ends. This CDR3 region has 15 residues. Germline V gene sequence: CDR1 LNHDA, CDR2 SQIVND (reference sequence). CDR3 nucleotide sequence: TGTGCCAGTAGTATACAGGGTTTTGGCAATCAGCCCCAGCATTTT. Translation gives CASSIQGFGNQPQHF.

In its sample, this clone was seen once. CDR3 in amino acids: CASSLEQNYGYTF. The DNA for the CDR3 is TGCGCCAGCAGCTTGGAACAGAACTATGGCTACACCTTC. The rearrangement uses TRBV5-1 and TRBJ1-2; D gene ambiguous. The CDR3 length is 13 residues. V lost 0 bases and J 2 bases, leaving 5 bases between the germline ends. CDR1 and CDR2 from the germline V gene are SGHRS and YFSETQ. The whole variable domain, filled in from reference TRBV5-1 and TRBJ1-2, reads KAGVTQTPRYLIKTRGQQVTLSCSPISGHRSVSWYQQTPGQGLQFLFEYFSETQRNKGNFPGRFSGRQFSNSRSEMNVSTLELGDSALYLCASSLEQNYGYTFGSGTRLTVV.

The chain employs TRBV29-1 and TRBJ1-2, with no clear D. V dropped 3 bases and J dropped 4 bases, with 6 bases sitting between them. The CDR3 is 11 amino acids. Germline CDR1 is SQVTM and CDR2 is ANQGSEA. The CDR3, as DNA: TGCAGCGTTGAGGCGGTCTATGGCTACACCTTC. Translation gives CSVEAVYGYTF.

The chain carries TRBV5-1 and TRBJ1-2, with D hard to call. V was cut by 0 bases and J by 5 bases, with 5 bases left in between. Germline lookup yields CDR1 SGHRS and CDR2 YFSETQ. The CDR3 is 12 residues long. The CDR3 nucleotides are TGCGCCAGCAGCTTGGACGGGTATGGCTACACCTTC. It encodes CASSLDGYGYTF.

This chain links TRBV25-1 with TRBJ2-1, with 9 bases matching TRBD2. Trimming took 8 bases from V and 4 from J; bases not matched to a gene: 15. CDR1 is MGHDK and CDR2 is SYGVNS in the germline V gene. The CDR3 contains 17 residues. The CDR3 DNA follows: TGTGCCAGCTCCCCGGGCGGGAGGGCCCGGACTTACAATGAGCAGTTCTTC. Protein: CASSPGGRARTYNEQFF. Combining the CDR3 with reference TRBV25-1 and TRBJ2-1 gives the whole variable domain EADIYQTPRYLVIGTGKKITLECSQTMGHDKMYWYQQDPGMELHLIHYSYGVNSTEKGDLSSESTVSRIRTEHFPLTLESARPSHTSQYLCASSPGGRARTYNEQFFGPGTRLTVL.

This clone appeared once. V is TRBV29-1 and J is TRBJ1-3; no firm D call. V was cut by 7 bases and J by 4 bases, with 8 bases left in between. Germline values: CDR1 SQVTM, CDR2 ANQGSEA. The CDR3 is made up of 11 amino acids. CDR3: CSGLVGNTIYF. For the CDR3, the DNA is TGCAGCGGACTCGTAGGAAACACCATATATTTT.

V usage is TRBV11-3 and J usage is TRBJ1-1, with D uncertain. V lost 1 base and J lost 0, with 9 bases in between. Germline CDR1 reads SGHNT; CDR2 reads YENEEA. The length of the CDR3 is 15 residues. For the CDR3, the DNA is TGTGCCAGCAGCTTAGGAGGAAGGTTGAACACTGAAGCTTTCTTT. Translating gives CASSLGGRLNTEAFF.

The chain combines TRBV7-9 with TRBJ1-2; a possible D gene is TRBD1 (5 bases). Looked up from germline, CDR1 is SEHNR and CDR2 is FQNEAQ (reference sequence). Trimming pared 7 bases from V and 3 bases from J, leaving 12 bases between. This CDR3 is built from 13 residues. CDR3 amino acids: CASNADNYYGYTF. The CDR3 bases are TGTGCCAGCAACGCGGACAATTACTATGGCTACACCTTC.

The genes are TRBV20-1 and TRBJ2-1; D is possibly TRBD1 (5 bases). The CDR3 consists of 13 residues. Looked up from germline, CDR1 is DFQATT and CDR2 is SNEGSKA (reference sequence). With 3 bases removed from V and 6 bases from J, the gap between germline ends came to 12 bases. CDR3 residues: CSASYPDTNEQFF. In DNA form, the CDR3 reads TGCAGTGCTAGTTATCCGGACACCAATGAGCAGTTCTTC.

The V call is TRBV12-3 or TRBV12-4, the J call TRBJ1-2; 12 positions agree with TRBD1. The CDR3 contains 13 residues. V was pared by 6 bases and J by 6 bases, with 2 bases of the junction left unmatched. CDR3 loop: CASRGQGAHGYTF. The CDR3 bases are TGTGCCAGCAGGGGACAGGGGGCCCATGGCTACACCTTC.

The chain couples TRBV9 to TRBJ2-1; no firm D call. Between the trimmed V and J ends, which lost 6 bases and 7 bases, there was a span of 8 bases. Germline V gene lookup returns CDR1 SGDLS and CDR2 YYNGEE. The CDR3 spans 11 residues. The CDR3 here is CASTHGNEQFF. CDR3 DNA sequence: TGTGCCAGCACTCACGGGAATGAGCAGTTCTTC.

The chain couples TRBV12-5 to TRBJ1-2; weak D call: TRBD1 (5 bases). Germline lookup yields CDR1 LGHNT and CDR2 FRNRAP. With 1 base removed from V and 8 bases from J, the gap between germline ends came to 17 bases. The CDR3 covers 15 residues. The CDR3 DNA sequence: TGTGCTAGTGGTTTGGGATACCTAGGGGATGGAGGCTACACCTTC. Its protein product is CASGLGYLGDGGYTF. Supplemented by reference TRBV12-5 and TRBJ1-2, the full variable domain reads DARVTQTPRHKVTEMGQEVTMRCQPILGHNTVFWYRQTMMQGLELLAYFRNRAPLDDSGMPKDRFSAEMPDATLATLKIQPSEPRDSAVYFCASGLGYLGDGGYTFGSGTRLTVV.

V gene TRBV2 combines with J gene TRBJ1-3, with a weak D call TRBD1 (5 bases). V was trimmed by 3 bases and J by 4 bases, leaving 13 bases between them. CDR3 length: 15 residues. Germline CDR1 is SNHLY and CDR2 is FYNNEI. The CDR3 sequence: CASSDGRVSGNTIYF. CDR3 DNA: TGTGCCAGCAGTGATGGCAGGGTATCCGGAAACACCATATATTTT.

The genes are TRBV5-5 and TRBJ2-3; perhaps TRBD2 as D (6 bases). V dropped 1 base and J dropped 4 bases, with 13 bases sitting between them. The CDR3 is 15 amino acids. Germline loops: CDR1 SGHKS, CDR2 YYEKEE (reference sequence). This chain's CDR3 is CASSLLGSGPDTQYF. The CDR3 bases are TGTGCCAGCAGCTTGCTCGGGAGTGGGCCAGATACGCAGTATTTT.